Following are 19 T cell receptor beta chains from one sample sequenced in a study of shared clonotypes between healthy human individuals. Produced via immunoSEQ multiplex PCR; TCRdb's table is partial and in-frame only. The table records about 1.5 million clones, approximately 96% of them present only once. Sequences were obtained from naive CD4+ T cells sorted from blood. Subset of the sample: CD45RA+ positively selected. The receptors stem from a man aged 30-40 years in good health.

The rearrangement links TRBV6-6 to TRBJ2-7; 7 positions agree with TRBD2. Trimming at V came to 7 bases and at J to 4 bases, leaving 13 bases not matched to a gene. CDR3 length equals 15 residues. Per germline, CDR1 MNHNY and CDR2 SVGAGI (reference sequence). CDR3 loop: CASTLFGGSGYEQYF. The CDR3 DNA reads TGTGCCAGCACCCTTTTTGGCGGGAGTGGGTACGAGCAGTACTTC.

This sequence joins TRBV21-1 and TRBJ2-2; TRBD1, the table's D call, lacks a check against the DNA. TRBV21-1 is a pseudogene segment. This CDR3 spans 19 amino acids. CDR3 sequence: CASSTHYARDRVDTGELFF. The CDR3 DNA is TGTGCCAGCAGCACACATTATGCCCGGGACAGGGTTGACACCGGGGAGCTGTTTTTT.

This chain uses TRBV6-6 with TRBJ2-7; 7 positions agree with TRBD1. CDR1 MNHNY and CDR2 SVGAGI come from the germline V gene (reference sequence). With 7 bases clipped from V and 0 bases from J, the junction kept 3 bases outside the gene matches. The length of the CDR3 is 13 residues. This chain's CDR3 is CASTDRVSYEQYF. The DNA for the CDR3 is TGTGCCAGCACCGACAGGGTCTCCTACGAGCAGTACTTC.

The rearrangement links TRBV5-4 to TRBJ2-5; D ambiguous. Between the trimmed V and J ends, which lost 0 bases and 4 bases, there was a span of 7 bases. The CDR3 has 13 amino acids. Germline V lookup: CDR1 SGHNT, CDR2 YYREEE (reference sequence). CDR3 residues: CASSLGVRETQYF. CDR3 coding DNA: TGTGCCAGCAGCTTGGGGGTCCGAGAGACCCAGTACTTC. Complete variable domain (other parts from reference TRBV5-4 and TRBJ2-5): ETGVTQSPTHLIKTRGQQVTLRCSSQSGHNTVSWYQQALGQGPQFIFQYYREEENGRGNFPPRFSGLQFPNYSSELNVNALELDDSALYLCASSLGVRETQYFGPGTRLLVL.

V and J are TRBV11-2 and TRBJ2-1; perhaps TRBD2 as D (5 bases). CDR1 and CDR2 from the germline V gene are SGHAT and FQNNGV. The ends were cut back, 5 bases at V and 8 bases at J, with 19 bases in the middle. The CDR3 is made up of 15 amino acids. The CDR3 DNA is TGTGCCAGCAGCCAGCGGATTACTCGGTTCTATGAGCAGTTCTTC. This sequence encodes CASSQRITRFYEQFF.

The chain carries TRBV5-5 and TRBJ2-1; 7 bases agree with TRBD2. V trimming: 0 bases; J trimming: 7 bases; junction bases outside the gene matches: 7. Germline V CDR1 and CDR2: SGHKS, YYEKEE (reference sequence). There are 15 residues in the CDR3. The CDR3 DNA reads as TGTGCCAGCAGCTTGGGAGGACTAGTGGTGAATGAGCAGTTCTTC. Translation gives CASSLGGLVVNEQFF. The whole variable domain, remainder taken from reference TRBV5-5 and TRBJ2-1, is DAGVTQSPTHLIKTRGQQVTLRCSPISGHKSVSWYQQVLGQGPQFIFQYYEKEERGRGNFPDRFSARQFPNYSSELNVNALLLGDSALYLCASSLGGLVVNEQFFGPGTRLTVL.

J is TRBJ2-1 and V is TRBV4-3, with 8 bases fitting TRBD2. V shed 7 bases and J 13 bases; nucleotides not matched to a gene: 15. The germline gives CDR1 LGHNA, CDR2 YSLEER. The CDR3 is made up of 14 amino acids. The CDR3 region is CASTPGGHGTRQFF. Written as DNA, the CDR3 is TGCGCCAGCACACCCGGGGGCCACGGGACTAGACAGTTCTTC.

V and J are TRBV7-2 and TRBJ2-3; 8 bases agree with TRBD1. Germline-derived CDR1 and CDR2 are SGHTA and FQGNSA. With 1 base clipped from V and 4 bases from J, the junction kept 4 bases outside the gene matches. This CDR3 comprises 15 residues. The CDR3 DNA reads as TGTGCCAGCAGCTTAGACAGGGGGTTGGCAGATACGCAGTATTTT. Amino acids: CASSLDRGLADTQYF. The full variable domain, its missing parts supplied by reference TRBV7-2 and TRBJ2-3, is GAGVSQSPSNKVTEKGKDVELRCDPISGHTALYWYRQSLGQGLEFLIYFQGNSAPDKSGLPSDRFSAERTGGSVSTLTIQRTQQEDSAVYLCASSLDRGLADTQYFGPGTRLTVL.

The V call is TRBV28, the J call TRBJ1-2, with D maybe TRBD1 (6 bases). Germline CDR1 is MDHEN and CDR2 is SYDVKM. The V gene lost 1 base and the J gene lost 0 bases, with 12 bases spanning the gap. The CDR3 consists of 16 residues. The CDR3 loop reads CASSLSWGPANYGYTF. CDR3 coding DNA: TGTGCCAGCAGTTTATCGTGGGGGCCCGCTAACTATGGCTACACCTTC.

The chain uses TRBV28 and TRBJ2-6; D ambiguous. The CDR3 length is 16 residues. Germline V lookup: CDR1 MDHEN, CDR2 SYDVKM. V lost 8 bases, J lost 0 bases, and 14 bases lay in between. CDR3: CASGRTIGSGANVLTF. CDR3 bases: TGTGCCAGCGGACGTACAATCGGCTCTGGGGCCAACGTCCTGACTTTC.

The chain has TRBV5-4 and TRBJ2-1, with D perhaps matching TRBD1 (9 bases). The V end was cut by 2 bases, the J end by 6 bases, with 30 bases between. The CDR3 is 20 amino acids. Per germline, CDR1 SGHNT and CDR2 YYREEE (reference sequence). CDR3 in amino acids: CASSLNRDRVFGRASNEQFF. DNA of the CDR3: TGTGCCAGCAGCTTAAACCGGGACAGGGTCTTCGGGAGGGCGAGCAATGAGCAGTTCTTC.

This chain joins TRBV5-1 and TRBJ1-2; D not resolved. Germline V gives CDR1 SGHRS, CDR2 YFSETQ. The CDR3 has 13 amino acids. V was trimmed by 4 bases and J by 4 bases, leaving 11 bases between them. The CDR3 bases are TGCGCCAGCAGCCAACAACCGACCTATGGCTACACCTTC. This gives the protein CASSQQPTYGYTF.

The rearrangement uses TRBV5-1 and TRBJ1-1, with D uncertain. Trimming took 3 bases from V and 0 from J, leaving 9 bases between them. CDR3 length: 14 residues. Per germline, CDR1 SGHRS and CDR2 YFSETQ. The CDR3 DNA reads TGCGCCAGCAGCTCCCAGACCGTGAACACTGAAGCTTTCTTT. Amino acid sequence: CASSSQTVNTEAFF.

This sequence joins TRBV14 and TRBJ2-1; the D is unclear. The germline gives CDR1 SGHDN, CDR2 FVKESK. The CDR3 is 17 amino acids. The V end was cut by 0 bases, the J end by 7 bases, with 19 bases between. Here the CDR3 DNA reads TGTGCCAGCAGCCAAGATTATGGGTCGATAGTAGCTAATGAGCAGTTCTTC. Protein product: CASSQDYGSIVANEQFF.

The rearrangement uses TRBV6-5 and TRBJ1-5; no firm D call. The CDR3 is made up of 13 amino acids. V was clipped by 2 bases and J by 4 bases, with 6 bases between them. Germline lookup yields CDR1 MNHEY and CDR2 SVGAGI. The CDR3 loop reads CASSYDGNQPQHF. Written as DNA, the CDR3 is TGTGCCAGCAGTTACGACGGGAATCAGCCCCAGCATTTT.

The chain joins TRBV6-5 to TRBJ2-1; 8 nucleotides match TRBD1. Losses at the gene ends were 6 bases for V and 7 bases for J; bases not matched to a gene: 2. CDR3 length equals 12 residues. CDR1 MNHEY and CDR2 SVGAGI come from the germline V gene. The CDR3 nucleotides are TGTGCCAGCAGATACAGGGGGAATGAGCAGTTCTTC. This codes for CASRYRGNEQFF.

J is TRBJ1-5 and V is TRBV5-8; D is possibly TRBD1 (6 bases). Looked up from germline, CDR1 is SGHTS and CDR2 is YDEGEE. The CDR3 is 16 residues long. V was trimmed by 2 bases and J by 9 bases, leaving 21 bases between them. In DNA, the CDR3 is TGTGCCAGCAGCTTTCGGTCCGCGGGGGGCGTGGCGCCCCAGCATTTT. This gives the protein CASSFRSAGGVAPQHF.

This chain links TRBV4-3 with TRBJ1-1; D gene unclear. The CDR3 loop spans 13 amino acids. Trimming removed 0 bases from V and 3 bases from J, with 5 bases in between. The V gene's germline CDR1 is LGHNA and CDR2 YSLEER. This CDR3 is CASSQDGYTEAFF. DNA of the CDR3: TGCGCCAGCAGCCAAGATGGGTACACTGAAGCTTTCTTT.

The rearrangement uses TRBV5-4 and TRBJ2-1; D gene unclear. The germline CDR1 and CDR2 sequences are SGHNT and YYREEE (reference sequence). The V end lost 3 bases, the J end lost 6 bases, and 10 bases lay between the germline ends. The CDR3 contains 13 residues. CDR3: CASSSTSRNEQFF. DNA for the CDR3: TGTGCCAGCAGCTCAACCAGCCGCAATGAGCAGTTCTTC.